This T cell receptor beta chain originates from a study of blood T cells in healthy people across ages. Study-wide results and caveats: Greater diversity and more naive CD4+ cells were seen in long-lived donors than in aged donors.

The second PCR ran 7 to 11 cycles with a sample-barcoded 5' primer and J-beta primers. TCRdb called the 5' RACE reads again in MiXCR, with one record for every CDR3 protein. The sample shows approximately 1,000,000 distinct CDR3 sequences, 35% to 45% of them seen only once. With regard to this clonotype: Its antigen is not identified.

The CDR3 runs 16 residues. V lost 3 bases, J lost 7 bases, and 7 bases stayed unmatched. The chain combines TRBV12-3 or TRBV12-4 with TRBJ1-6; TRBD1 matches at 9 bases. The specimen sequenced was blood. This sequence was found in a man younger than 35 in good health. CDR3 sequence reads: CASSLATGGGNSPLHF. The CDR3 region has the DNA TGTGCCAGCAGTTTGGCAACAGGGGGCGGGAATTCACCCCTCCACTTT.